This section outlines one T cell receptor (beta chain) sequence together with its context. The specificity of this receptor is unknown. The sample holds no much larger clone one base away, and base qualities are not on file. This record comes from a study of cytotoxic CD8 clonotypes in ibrutinib-treated CLL (dated by TCRdb to the early 2020s). Background on the whole study: The cohort had some eleven relapsed/refractory and 15 treatment-naive patients; roughly 18 were IGHV unmutated. Partial responses were observed in about 25 patients and complete responses in 2; after a median follow-up of roughly 62 months, remission was maintained in approximately 14 patients and progression was observed in approximately twelve. Samples at response were collected after a median of approximately twelve months of treatment, with a range of 6 to 36 months. On average, each sample yielded 270,000 or so productive templates and tens of thousands of productive rearrangements. Of the 90 or so participants in the trial, 25 to 30 had longitudinal samples available. Cryopreserved peripheral blood mononuclear cells were obtained before treatment, at response, and at either sustained remission or disease progression. Paper-wide results and their limitations: Clonality rose at ibrutinib response, remained stable during sustained remission, and dropped back toward baseline at progression. Sustained-remission and progressing patients did not have matched sampling times, and lymph node repertoires were not examined. Public clonotypes were rare and either shrank or stayed stable during treatment, and the rise in clonality at ibrutinib response reflected expansion of private clonotypes. Baseline clonality exceeded that of age-matched healthy donors and correlated strongly with circulating CD8+ T-cell counts.

A MiSeq instrument was used for deep resolution sequencing, which targeted depths ranging from 1 in 1 million up to 1 in 200,000 T cells, with coverage averaging 10x for each clonotype. TCR beta libraries were generated with the immunoSEQ hsTCRB Kit. From the authors' description of their analysis: The data were analyzed with ImmunoSEQ Analyzer and ImmunoSEQ Data Assistant, and V, D and J gene assignments followed IMGT definitions. Clonality, which ranges from 0 to 1, was calculated as one minus the normalized Shannon entropy of productive rearrangement frequencies. Only overrepresented clonotypes making up at least 0.05% of each patient's repertoire were included in the public clonotype analysis. Repertoires from roughly 13 age-matched healthy donors in immuneACCESS were used as clonality controls. Not all clones reach the TCRdb copy of this immuneACCESS table, which keeps in-frame sequences only. Checked studies attribute under half of the gap to unresolved V genes and leave the rest unexplained. That table supplies the V and J calls and clone size; D and trimming were determined from the DNA. Within this sample are more than 6,000 clones, with over 60% of them counted one time only. The top ten clones comprise about 25% of the sample.

Trimming costs V 0 bases and J 1 base, and their ends lie 9 bases apart. The germline V gene supplies CDR1 SGHDT and CDR2 YYEEEE. The CDR3, from cysteine to phenylalanine, totals 15 residues. Only the CDR3 DNA stays, 45 bases, in frame from base 1. For TCR beta library preparation, roughly 2.2 micrograms of genomic DNA were isolated from cryopreserved PBMCs. Longitudinal blood samples from CLL patients receiving ibrutinib monotherapy were subjected to high-throughput TCR beta sequencing. The patients took part in an open-label, single-center phase 2 trial of ibrutinib monotherapy. Material: PBMCs, obtained before ibrutinib treatment. The rearrangement joined TRBV5-6 to TRBJ2-3; the D gene is unclear. The receptor was isolated from a human donor with chronic lymphocytic leukemia. The nucleotides read TGTGCCAGCAGCTTGGGTGCGTCCCGCACAGATACGCAGTATTTT. Its protein is CASSLGASRTDTQYF.